This T cell receptor (beta chain) was documented in a study of cytomegalovirus exposure and HLA in healthy donors. The germline gives CDR1 SGHRS, CDR2 YFSETQ. CDR3 size: 14 residues. The J segment lost 5 bases and the V segment lost 0 bases, leaving 2 bases of the junction unmatched. Vbeta (60) and Jbeta (13) primers were used in the PCR. How the authors handled the data: A later analysis tallied 65 million to 85 million unique TCR beta chains, around 9.9 million of them shared. Clones were read by immunoSEQ multiplex PCR, and TCRdb kept only the in-frame ones, dropping some. V and J calls plus clone size are reproduced from that table; the DNA served to infer D and trimming. The repertoire has tens of thousands of clones, around three quarters of them found once; the top ten carry around an eighth. Study-wide findings and caveats: There were some V segments, including TRBV6-2 and TRBV6-3, excluded as indistinguishable. In vitro data verified a few CMV-associated chains as specific for CMV antigens. Donor immune exposure was known only as CMV serostatus.

Concerning this clone: Antigen: not known. Other nucleotide sequences from this sample produce the same CDR3.

The TCR sequence derives from a male donor in good health and CMV-seropositive. The J gene is TRBJ1-2, the V gene TRBV5-1, with 9 bases matching TRBD1. Sample: PBMCs. The DNA of the CDR3 is TGCGCCAGCAGCTTGGGGACAGGGGCATATGGCTACACCTTC. Protein: CASSLGTGAYGYTF.